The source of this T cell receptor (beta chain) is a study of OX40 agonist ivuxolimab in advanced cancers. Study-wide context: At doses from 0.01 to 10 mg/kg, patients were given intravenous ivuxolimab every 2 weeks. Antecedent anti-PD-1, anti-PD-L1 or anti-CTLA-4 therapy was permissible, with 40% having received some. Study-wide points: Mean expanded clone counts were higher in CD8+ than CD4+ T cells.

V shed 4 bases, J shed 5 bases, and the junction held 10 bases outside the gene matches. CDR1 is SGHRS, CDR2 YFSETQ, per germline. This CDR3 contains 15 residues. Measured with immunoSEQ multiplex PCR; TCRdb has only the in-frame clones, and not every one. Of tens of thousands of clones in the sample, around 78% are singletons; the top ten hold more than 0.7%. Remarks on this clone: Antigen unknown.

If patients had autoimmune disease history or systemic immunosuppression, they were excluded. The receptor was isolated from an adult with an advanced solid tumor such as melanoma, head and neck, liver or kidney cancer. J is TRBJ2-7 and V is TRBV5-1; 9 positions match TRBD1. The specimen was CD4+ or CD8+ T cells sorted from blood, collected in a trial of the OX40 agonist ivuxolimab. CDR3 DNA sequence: TGCGCCAGCAGCCTCAATGACAGGGGGAACAACGAGCAGTACTTC. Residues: CASSLNDRGNNEQYF.